Listed below are T cell receptor beta chains from one sample, sequenced in a study of Ad26.COV2.S vaccination and SARS-CoV-2 variants. Sequencing used immunoSEQ multiplex PCR; TCRdb keeps in-frame clones, though not all of them. The table shows just over 350,000 clones, with 90% to 95% occurring only once. This specimen was peripheral blood, taken after recovery from COVID-19. These receptors were taken from a human donor who had recovered from COVID-19. CDR3s include the opening cysteine and the closing phenylalanine or tryptophan.

v_call | cdr3_aa
TRBV18 | CASSPPRGAYNEQFF
TRBV15 | CATSRLQGAGELFF
TRBV5-1 | CASSLLIENTEAFF
TRBV18 | CASSPPTGGQDEQYF
TRBV27 | CASSYRPTNEKLFF
TRBV6-1 | CASSEKQGTRYEQYF
TRBV14 | CASSQVGGQNEQYF
TRBV2 | CASSEEAFIGEYEQYF
TRBV10-1 | CASSEGEEPYEQYF
TRBV9 | CASSLGTF
TRBV11-3 | CASSFGGGAGTQYF
TRBV10-3 | CAITSMYQETQYF
TRBV29-1 | CSVARGFEQYF
TRBV7-9 | CASSLGLSGGLVF
TRBV5-1 | CASSLVAAYNEQFF
TRBV6-5 | CASAAEPTLSYEQYF
TRBV6-4 | CASSYSRDREHSNQPQHF
TRBV10-3 | CAISEGGRHTQYF
TRBV7-9 | CASSQNHEGVGSNQPQHF
TRBV20-1 | CSVSANEKLFF
TRBV5-1 | CASGERAHEKDTQYF
TRBV6-2/TRBV6-3 | CASSYSGQGTYGYTF
TRBV6-5 | CASIGLRNYGYTF
TRBV27 | CASSLDRDYEQYF
TRBV7-2 | CASSSGTGRPKAFF
TRBV3-1/TRBV3-2 | CASSQDVHYSGNTIYF
TRBV11-2 | CASSLFQETQYF
TRBV18 | CASSLVIGGDSGNTIYF
TRBV5-5 | CASSWVDRSNTEAFF
TRBV5-6 | CASSGGRQFF
TRBV11-1 | CASSRGRTQGQETQYF
TRBV5-6 | CASSLAKGAGETQYF
TRBV3-1/TRBV3-2 | CASSQDRGALSGNTIYF
TRBV5-1 | CASSLGGGNTIYF
TRBV25-1 | CASSGRTDPYF
TRBV7-9 | CASSPRRGGLYNEQFF
TRBV7-2 | CASSLEATQPQHF
TRBV13 | CASSSGQGYEENYGYTF
TRBV12-3/TRBV12-4 | CASRPGQRDEQYF
TRBV6-7 | CASISSPEGSEKLFF
TRBV7-2 | CASSLELGGTDTQYF
TRBV25-1 | CASSESGYRNTEAFF
TRBV6-2/TRBV6-3 | CASSWTSGSYEQYF
TRBV7-3 | CASSLWGVQGSSDTQYF
TRBV11-2 | CASSLDLFANYNSPLHF
TRBV5-1 | CASSLGGGPLNTEAFF
TRBV7-9 | CASSLGQGAEKYTIYF
TRBV6-5 | CASSYSGTGIYEQYF